The clone carrying this T cell receptor (beta chain) was seen once. This entry comes from a study of Graves' ophthalmopathy and Graves' hyperthyroidism. Germline values: CDR1 SGHTA, CDR2 FQGNSA. This CDR3 region has 12 residues. Trimming removed 5 bases at V and 10 bases at J, with 15 bases between. Transcripts of RNA were the source for amplifying TCR beta CDR3 regions. A first-round RT-PCR used HTBI primers, followed by a second-round multiplex PCR. TCRdb reanalysed the multiplex PCR reads using MiXCR and keeps one entry per CDR3 protein. The sample contains about 620,000 distinct CDR3 sequences, 22% of which appear only once.

The clonotype was recovered from a woman in her late teens or twenties with stable Graves' hyperthyroidism. Some clones in this sample may be carry-over from other donors' samples. What was sequenced was peripheral blood. V usage is TRBV7-2 and J usage is TRBJ2-7; TRBD1 is a possible D gene (6 bases). In nucleotides, the CDR3 is TGTGCCAGCAGCCCGACAGGCCAACCTCAGTACTTC. It specifies CASSPTGQPQYF.